This entry lists 28 T cell receptor beta chains sequenced from one sample in a study of neoadjuvant anti-PD-1 for oral cavity cancer. Sequencing was performed with immunoSEQ multiplex PCR; in TCRdb, only in-frame clones are kept and a portion is missing. The table shows some 14,000 clones, with about 65% occurring only once. The source was PBMCs, collected before nivolumab (anti-PD-1) treatment. The receptors were gathered from a person aged 35 to 85 with oral cavity squamous cell carcinoma.

This clone was observed a few times. The rearrangement joins TRBV7-9 to TRBJ2-7, with 7 bases lining up with TRBD2. Germline values: CDR1 SEHNR, CDR2 FQNEAQ (reference sequence). With 5 bases clipped from V and 5 bases from J, the junction kept 6 bases outside the gene matches. The CDR3 is made up of 13 amino acids. The DNA of the CDR3 is TGTGCCAGCAGCCGCCGGGACTACAACGAGCAGTACTTC. Its protein is CASSRRDYNEQYF.

To note about this clone: An end of the junction differs from the germline gene, which may be a read error. The chain uses TRBV7-7 and TRBJ2-5, with 10 nucleotides matching TRBD1. Germline loops: CDR1 SSHAT, CDR2 FNYEAQ (reference sequence). This CDR3 comprises 15 residues. Here the CDR3 reads CASSLVGQGKETQYF. The DNA of the CDR3 is TGTGCTAGCAGCTTAGTGGGACAGGGGAAGGAGACCCAGTACTTC.

The chain has TRBV5-4 and TRBJ2-5; TRBD1 matches at 10 bases. Germline CDR1 is SGHNT and CDR2 is YYREEE (reference sequence). The junction had 8 bases not matched to a gene; V was cut back by 4 bases and J by 5 bases. CDR3 size: 15 residues. The CDR3 coding sequence is TGTGCCAGCAGCACCAGACAGGGGGCGATGGAGACCCAGTACTTC. Residues: CASSTRQGAMETQYF.

The genes are TRBV27 and TRBJ2-7, with D possibly matching TRBD1 (6 bases). The V end was cut by 4 bases, the J end by 3 bases, with 16 bases between. The CDR3 consists of 15 residues. CDR1 is MNHEY, CDR2 SMNVEV, per germline (reference sequence). The CDR3 loop reads CASSSDSTLGYEQYF. In nucleotides, the CDR3 is TGTGCCAGCAGTTCGGACAGTACCCTAGGCTACGAGCAGTACTTC.

J is TRBJ2-5 and V is TRBV20-1; no firm D call. V shed 3 bases and J shed 5 bases, with 7 bases lying between them. Germline CDR1 DFQATT, CDR2 SNEGSKA (reference sequence). CDR3 length: 11 amino acids. CDR3 amino acids: CSARTGETQYF. The CDR3 DNA follows: TGCAGTGCTAGGACCGGGGAGACCCAGTACTTC.

In DNA form, the CDR3 reads TGTGCCAGCAGCGCCGGGACCTACGAGCAGTACTTC. Translating gives CASSAGTYEQYF. The rearrangement joins TRBV5-6 to TRBJ2-7; TRBD2 might be the D (5 bases). This CDR3 has 12 residues. The germline V gene encodes CDR1 SGHDT and CDR2 YYEEEE. V was shortened by 4 bases and J by 2 bases, with 7 bases between the two germline ends.

The CDR3 is CASSELGGPETGELFF. The CDR3 region has the DNA TGCGCCAGCAGTGAGCTAGGAGGGCCGGAGACCGGGGAGCTGTTTTTT. V usage is TRBV10-2 and J usage is TRBJ2-2; D possibly corresponds to TRBD2 (6 bases). V was shortened by 2 bases and J by 5 bases, with 15 bases between the two germline ends. The CDR3 totals 16 residues. Per germline, CDR1 WSHSY and CDR2 SAAADI.

The sample holds a few counts of this clone. The chain uses TRBV5-1 and TRBJ2-1; tentative D call: TRBD1 (6 bases). Trimming removed 3 bases from V and 7 bases from J, with 8 bases in between. CDR1 is SGHRS, CDR2 YFSETQ, per germline. The CDR3 is 12 amino acids. CDR3 loop: CASSSGQNEQFF. In nucleotides, the CDR3 is TGCGCCAGCAGCTCCGGACAGAATGAGCAGTTCTTC.

This clone was seen a few times. The chain combines TRBV5-1 with TRBJ1-5, with TRBD1 matching over 10 bases. CDR1 and CDR2 from the germline V gene are SGHRS and YFSETQ. V dropped 4 bases and J dropped 2; count of bases not matched to a gene: 9. There are 17 residues in the CDR3. CDR3 nucleotide sequence: TGCGCCAGCAGCACTCAGACAGGGGGCGGTGGCAATCAGCCCCAGCATTTT. Translated: CASSTQTGGGGNQPQHF.

The chain has TRBV5-4 and TRBJ1-1; D not certain. Germline V gene lookup returns CDR1 SGHNT and CDR2 YYREEE (reference sequence). This CDR3 is built from 14 residues. Trimming cost V 0 bases and J 5 bases, with 11 bases left between them. The CDR3 spells CASSLAWGGTEAFF. In DNA, the CDR3 is TGTGCCAGCAGCTTGGCCTGGGGTGGAACTGAAGCTTTCTTT.

V is TRBV2 and J is TRBJ2-7; 7 bases are shared with TRBD1. This CDR3 has 14 residues. V lost 8 bases, J lost 2 bases, and 9 bases stayed unmatched. CDR1 SNHLY and CDR2 FYNNEI come from the germline V gene. CDR3 in amino acids: CASGELRGPYEQYF. The CDR3 nucleotides read TGTGCCAGCGGAGAACTGAGGGGGCCCTACGAGCAGTACTTC. The full variable domain, its missing parts supplied by reference TRBV2 and TRBJ2-7, is EPEVTQTPSHQVTQMGQEVILRCVPISNHLYFYWYRQILGQKVEFLVSFYNNEISEKSEIFDDQFSVERPDGSNFTLKIRSTKLEDSAMYFCASGELRGPYEQYFGPGTRLTVT.

The chain links TRBV6-5 to TRBJ2-1, with D maybe TRBD2 (6 bases). Germline V CDR1 and CDR2: MNHEY, SVGAGI. The CDR3 totals 16 residues. V was pared by 2 bases and J by 8 bases, with 19 bases between. CDR3 DNA sequence: TGTGCCAGCAGTTACCTTGGCGGTGGAGGAGGGCATGAGCAGTTCTTC. Amino acids: CASSYLGGGGGHEQFF.

This chain uses TRBV2 with TRBJ1-3, with 10 bases fitting TRBD1. V gave up 2 bases and J gave up 1 base; unmatched junction bases: 8. CDR3 length: 18 amino acids. The V gene's germline CDR1 is SNHLY and CDR2 FYNNEI. The CDR3 here is CASSERTGGIWSGNTIYF. CDR3 DNA sequence: TGTGCCAGCAGTGAACGGACAGGGGGTATATGGTCTGGAAACACCATATATTTT.

The CDR3 reads CASSFRGALNTEAFF. The CDR3, as DNA: TGTGCCAGCAGCTTCAGGGGCGCTTTGAACACTGAAGCTTTCTTT. This chain uses TRBV5-6 with TRBJ1-1; D perhaps matches TRBD1 (6 bases). The CDR3 has 15 residues. Trimming stripped 2 bases from V and 0 bases from J, with 11 bases between. Looked up from germline, CDR1 is SGHDT and CDR2 is YYEEEE.

This chain links TRBV6-5 with TRBJ2-5; 8 nucleotides agree with TRBD1. Germline lookup yields CDR1 MNHEY and CDR2 SVGAGI. After removal of 0 bases from V and 3 bases from J, the junction contained 0 bases not matched to a gene. The CDR3 extends over 14 amino acids. The CDR3 spells CASSYSDREETQYF. In DNA form, the CDR3 reads TGTGCCAGCAGTTACTCGGACAGGGAAGAGACCCAGTACTTC.

This clone was seen a single time. The V call is TRBV19, the J call TRBJ2-7; D is perhaps TRBD1 (5 bases). Trimming took 8 bases from V and 1 from J, leaving 18 bases between them. CDR1 and CDR2 from the germline V gene are LNHDA and SQIVND (reference sequence). The CDR3 loop spans 15 amino acids. Here the CDR3 reads CASPTTPDKSYEQYF. CDR3 nucleotide sequence: TGTGCCAGTCCCACCACCCCGGACAAGTCCTACGAGCAGTACTTC. The full variable domain, rest sourced from reference TRBV19 and TRBJ2-7, is DGGITQSPKYLFRKEGQNVTLSCEQNLNHDAMYWYRQDPGQGLRLIYYSQIVNDFQKGDIAEGYSVSREKKESFPLTVTSAQKNPTAFYLCASPTTPDKSYEQYFGPGTRLTVT.

V gene TRBV6-1 combines with J gene TRBJ1-4, with TRBD1 matching 7 bases. J was trimmed by 0 bases and V by 7 bases; bases with no gene match: 2. The CDR3 contains 14 residues. Looked up from germline, CDR1 is MNHNS and CDR2 is SASEGT. CDR3 bases: TGTGCCAGCACCCAGGGGGCAACTAATGAAAAACTGTTTTTT. Its translation is CASTQGATNEKLFF.

This chain joins TRBV29-1 and TRBJ2-1; TRBD2 might be the D (6 bases). The germline gives CDR1 SQVTM, CDR2 ANQGSEA. The CDR3 runs 17 residues. V was clipped by 5 bases and J by 4 bases, with 24 bases between them. In nucleotides, the CDR3 is TGCAGCGTTAACAGAGACGCAGGGTTAGGGAGGTACAATGAGCAGTTCTTC. Translating it yields CSVNRDAGLGRYNEQFF.

This rearrangement joins TRBV14 to TRBJ1-2, with D perhaps TRBD1 (6 bases). CDR3 length: 16 residues. The V gene's germline CDR1 is SGHDN and CDR2 FVKESK. V lost 1 base, J lost 4 bases, and 16 bases lay in between. Here the CDR3 reads CASSQGAGASGYGYTF. DNA for the CDR3: TGTGCCAGCAGCCAAGGGGCGGGGGCGTCTGGCTATGGCTACACCTTC.

This chain links TRBV19 with TRBJ2-3; D is unresolved. CDR3 length: 14 residues. V gave up 5 bases and J gave up 7 bases, with 16 bases separating them. Germline V lookup: CDR1 LNHDA, CDR2 SQIVND (reference sequence). CDR3 nucleotides: TGTGCCAGTAGTCGACCGGACCAGGCCAATACGCAGTATTTT. It translates to CASSRPDQANTQYF.

The CDR3 DNA reads as TGTGCCTGGAGTAAAGGCGCTAGCGGGGGCACAGATACGCAGTATTTT. Translation: CAWSKGASGGTDTQYF. This chain links TRBV30 with TRBJ2-3; the match to TRBD2 covers 9 bases. Germline CDR1 GTSNPN, CDR2 SVGIG (reference sequence). The junction had 7 bases not matched to a gene; V was cut back by 2 bases and J by 1 base. The CDR3 is 16 residues long.

The chain carries TRBV15 and TRBJ2-3, with D perhaps given as TRBD1 or TRBD2 (5 bases each). CDR3 length: 13 residues. The ends were cut back, 5 bases at V and 2 bases at J, with 8 bases in the middle. The V gene's germline CDR1 is LNHNV and CDR2 YYDKDF (reference sequence). CDR3 residues: CATSLGTTDTQYF. In DNA, the CDR3 is TGTGCCACCAGCCTCGGGACCACAGATACGCAGTATTTT.

Only a few counts were recorded for this clone. The chain joins TRBV5-4 to TRBJ1-2; the D gene is possibly TRBD1 (6 bases). Per germline, CDR1 SGHNT and CDR2 YYREEE (reference sequence). The CDR3 loop spans 15 amino acids. V lost 3 bases and J 9 bases, leaving 21 bases between the germline ends. CDR3 nucleotides: TGTGCCAGCAGCTCGCAGTCGGGGGCGCTCTCCCGCTACACCTTC. Residues: CASSSQSGALSRYTF. Combining the CDR3 with reference TRBV5-4 and TRBJ1-2 gives the whole variable domain ETGVTQSPTHLIKTRGQQVTLRCSSQSGHNTVSWYQQALGQGPQFIFQYYREEENGRGNFPPRFSGLQFPNYSSELNVNALELDDSALYLCASSSQSGALSRYTFGSGTRLTVV.

This clone turned up a few times. The rearrangement joins TRBV5-1 to TRBJ2-5; D is perhaps TRBD1 or TRBD2 (5 bases each). The CDR3 is made up of 15 amino acids. V shed 0 bases and J shed 2 bases, with 11 bases lying between them. Germline assignment: CDR1 SGHRS and CDR2 YFSETQ. The CDR3 DNA follows: TGCGCCAGCAGCTTGGCCGGGACGACACAAGAGACCCAGTACTTC. It translates to CASSLAGTTQETQYF.

The sample holds one count of this clone. This chain connects TRBV7-9 to TRBJ1-5; 7 nucleotides line up with TRBD1. This CDR3 has 18 residues. Germline assignment: CDR1 SEHNR and CDR2 FQNEAQ (reference sequence). V dropped 0 bases and J dropped 0; count of bases not matched to a gene: 8. CDR3 bases: TGTGCCAGCAGCTTAGCAGGGGGCGTAGGGTATAGCAATCAGCCCCAGCATTTT. This sequence encodes CASSLAGGVGYSNQPQHF.

The chain is built from TRBV7-9 and TRBJ1-1, with D possibly TRBD1 on 5 matching bases. The CDR3 spans 16 residues. With 2 bases removed from V and 4 bases from J, the gap between germline ends came to 17 bases. Germline V gene sequence: CDR1 SEHNR, CDR2 FQNEAQ (reference sequence). Written as DNA, the CDR3 is TGTGCCAGCAGCTTATGGGGGGGAGGTAGCGGCACTGAAGCTTTCTTT. It yields the protein CASSLWGGGSGTEAFF.

V gene TRBV5-1 combines with J gene TRBJ2-1; TRBD2 matches at 9 bases. Germline V gene lookup returns CDR1 SGHRS and CDR2 YFSETQ. With 1 base clipped from V and 4 bases from J, the junction kept 3 bases outside the gene matches. CDR3 length: 15 amino acids. CDR3 loop: CASSLRTSGYNEQFF. CDR3 DNA sequence: TGCGCCAGCAGCTTGAGAACTAGCGGGTACAATGAGCAGTTCTTC.

This sequence joins TRBV5-4 and TRBJ2-5, with 9 bases identical to TRBD2. Trimming cost V 1 base and J 4 bases; bases outside gene matches: 11. The CDR3 totals 17 residues. Germline CDR1 SGHNT, CDR2 YYREEE (reference sequence). CDR3 coding DNA: TGTGCCAGCAGCTTGTTAGCGGGAGTAGGCCTAGGAGAGACCCAGTACTTC. This codes for CASSLLAGVGLGETQYF.